This T cell receptor (beta chain) was captured by sequencing in a study of blood T cell repertoires in COVID-19. In the study overall: COVID-19 samples collected from the United States, Italy and Spain covered acute and convalescent phases. PBMCs, B-cell-depleted T cells, or T cells provided the cDNA or gDNA that made up the material.

Per the study methods: Estimation of nucleated cell counts was performed using reference gene primer amplification. Measured with immunoSEQ multiplex PCR; TCRdb has only the in-frame clones, and not every one. Clone size and V and J calls were adopted from that table, with D and trimming inferred from the DNA. The sample lists tens of thousands of clones, roughly 85% occurring once. This CDR3 comprises 17 residues. Per germline, CDR1 PRHDT and CDR2 FYEKMQ (reference sequence). V trimming: 2 bases; J trimming: 0 bases; junction bases outside the gene matches: 5. The sequenced sample was peripheral blood. The chain recombines TRBV13 with TRBJ2-1; 9 positions agree with TRBD2. The receptor comes from a man aged 30-40 years with acute or convalescent COVID-19. In DNA, the CDR3 is TGTGCCAGCAGCTTATCACCTAGCGGGGCCTCCTACAATGAGCAGTTCTTC. Encoded protein: CASSLSPSGASYNEQFF.